Listed below are T cell receptor beta chains from one sample, sequenced in a study of human versus mouse CDR3 diversity and MHC coevolution. Profiled with immunoSEQ multiplex PCR; TCRdb holds only in-frame clones, not every one. The table records over 60,000 clones, roughly 90% of them present only once. The sample comprised naive CD4+ T cells from blood. The receptors come from a person aged 25 to 75 in good health. Both conserved end residues are part of each CDR3. Fields, in order: J gene, V gene, clone size, D gene, CDR3 protein, CDR3 DNA. D genes are given only for firm matches. A row's size may be missing; if present it is once, few, many or a size class.

TRBJ1-4,TRBV5-1,-,TRBD1,CASSLQGGSGEKLFF,TGCGCCAGCAGCCTTCAAGGGGGCAGTGGGGAAAAACTGTTTTTT
TRBJ2-5,TRBV10-3,few,TRBD1,CAIGQGAVVQYF,TGTGCCATCGGTCAGGGGGCGGTGGTCCAGTACTTC
TRBJ1-5,TRBV2,-,TRBD1,CASGFTGAIGNQPQHF,TGTGCCAGCGGATTTACAGGGGCGATAGGCAATCAGCCCCAGCATTTT
TRBJ1-5,TRBV19,once,TRBD1,CASSWTGGNQPQHF,TGTGCCAGTAGTTGGACAGGGGGCAATCAGCCCCAGCATTTT
TRBJ2-5,TRBV14,-,-,CASSQDRGTQYF,TGTGCCAGCAGCCAAGATCGGGGGACCCAGTACTTC
TRBJ2-4,TRBV25-1,once,-,CASRNGGFQYF,TGTGCCAGCAGGAATGGGGGGTTTCAGTACTTC
TRBJ2-7,TRBV11-1,-,-,CASSLSDSIYEQYF,TGTGCCAGCAGCTTATCAGACTCCATCTACGAGCAGTACTTC
TRBJ1-1,TRBV28,-,-,CASSPTSTGSPEAFF,TGTGCCAGCAGTCCAACGTCTACAGGGTCCCCTGAAGCTTTCTTT
TRBJ2-6,TRBV10-3,few,TRBD1,CAISESGDRGTGANVLTF,TGTGCCATCAGTGAGTCGGGGGACAGGGGAACCGGGGCCAACGTCCTGACTTTC
TRBJ2-1,TRBV4-2,-,TRBD2,CASSQGIIGLAGGYSSYNEQFF,TGTGCCAGCAGCCAAGGAATTATAGGACTAGCGGGGGGTTACAGCTCCTACAATGAGCAGTTCTTC
TRBJ2-1,TRBV9,-,TRBD2,CASSARGGLAGDNEQFF,TGTGCCAGCAGCGCACGGGGCGGACTAGCGGGGGACAATGAGCAGTTCTTC
TRBJ2-7,TRBV5-1,-,TRBD2,CASTLTSGSLYEQYF,TGCGCCAGCACCCTGACTAGCGGGAGTCTATACGAGCAGTACTTC
TRBJ2-1,TRBV6-1,-,-,CASRTGSYNEQFF,TGTGCCAGCAGGACAGGCTCCTACAATGAGCAGTTCTTC
TRBJ1-1,TRBV6-5,-,TRBD1,CASRDTGGLRTEAFF,TGTGCCAGCAGGGATACAGGGGGCTTAAGGACTGAAGCTTTCTTT
TRBJ2-3,TRBV6-4,-,-,CASRNRQETDTQYF,TGTGCCAGCAGAAATCGACAAGAGACAGATACGCAGTATTTT
TRBJ1-1,TRBV5-1,-,TRBD1,CASSSTGSLEAFF,TGCGCCAGCAGCTCGACAGGGAGCCTTGAAGCTTTCTTT
TRBJ2-7,TRBV2,-,-,CASTSRMRDYEQYF,TGTGCCAGCACGTCACGTATGAGAGACTACGAGCAGTACTTC
TRBJ2-2,TRBV19,-,-,CASSIGRLKRKNTGELFF,TGTGCCAGTAGTATAGGGAGACTAAAGCGGAAGAACACCGGGGAGCTGTTTTTT
TRBJ2-5,TRBV5-1,-,-,CASSLGRGPQETQYF,TGCGCCAGCAGCCTAGGGCGGGGTCCACAAGAGACCCAGTACTTC
TRBJ1-6,TRBV6-5,once,TRBD1,CASSYSIGTANSPLHF,TGTGCCAGCAGTTACTCGATCGGGACAGCCAATTCACCCCTCCACTTT
TRBJ2-7,TRBV27,-,TRBD2,CASSPGLAGGLYEQYF,TGTGCCAGCAGTCCCGGACTAGCGGGGGGCCTCTACGAGCAGTACTTC
TRBJ2-1,TRBV4-2,-,-,CASSQDLAESSYNEQFF,TGTGCCAGCAGCCAAGATTTAGCGGAAAGCTCCTACAATGAGCAGTTCTTC
TRBJ1-1,TRBV19,-,TRBD1,CASTPGTGIYLNTEAFF,TGTGCCAGTACTCCCGGGACAGGGATTTATTTGAACACTGAAGCTTTCTTT
TRBJ2-2,TRBV5-4,-,-,CASSLGQNTGELFF,TGTGCCAGCAGCTTGGGACAGAACACCGGGGAGCTGTTTTTT
TRBJ2-5,TRBV7-7,-,TRBD2,CASSQGLAVQETQYF,TGTGCCAGCAGCCAGGGACTAGCGGTCCAAGAGACCCAGTACTTC
TRBJ2-2,TRBV5-4,-,-,CASTLASRGAAGELFF,TGTGCCAGCACTCTCGCCTCCCGGGGAGCCGCCGGGGAGCTGTTTTTT
TRBJ2-7,TRBV28,once,-,CASQFQGSYEQYF,TGTGCCAGTCAATTTCAGGGTTCCTACGAGCAGTACTTC
TRBJ1-5,TRBV19,-,-,CASSREETEPQHF,TGTGCCAGTAGTCGCGAAGAGACAGAGCCCCAGCATTTT